A single sample is the source of the 23 T cell receptor beta chains below, sequenced in a study of blood T cells in healthy people across ages. A second PCR, run for roughly 7 to 12 cycles, used a sample-barcoded 5' primer plus a J-beta primer mix. TCRdb fed the 5' RACE reads into MiXCR, producing one record per CDR3 protein. Here the sample spans some 1,500,000 distinct CDR3 sequences, roughly two fifths being singletons. Material for sequencing was blood. Receptor source: a woman aged 18-29 years in good health.

This clonotype was seen a handful of times. The genes are TRBV6-2 or TRBV6-3 and TRBJ1-2; perhaps TRBD1 as D (5 bases). CDR1 and CDR2 from the germline V gene are MNHEY and SVGEGT. The V end was cut by 3 bases, the J end by 0 bases, with 14 bases between. The CDR3 has 16 residues. As DNA, the CDR3 is TGTGCCAGCAGTTATACGACAGATTCTTCTAACTATGGCTACACCTTC. The encoded protein is CASSYTTDSSNYGYTF.

This chain connects TRBV6-5 to TRBJ2-3; D call uncertain. V dropped 0 bases and J dropped 6 bases, with 7 bases sitting between them. CDR3 size: 13 residues. Germline assignment: CDR1 MNHEY and CDR2 SVGAGI. The chain's CDR3 is CASSYSPRDTQYF. Written as DNA, the CDR3 is TGTGCCAGCAGTTACTCCCCCAGGGATACGCAGTATTTT.

In nucleotides, the CDR3 is TGTGCCACCGAGTGGACTAGCGGGACCTACAATGAGCAGTTCTTC. Translation: CATEWTSGTYNEQFF. The chain uses TRBV24-1 and TRBJ2-1; 12 bases map to TRBD2. The CDR3 runs to 15 residues. Germline lookup yields CDR1 KGHDR and CDR2 SFDVKD. The trim removed 9 bases at V and 2 bases at J, leaving 4 bases unmatched.

The table lists this clonotype with a few counts. The chain carries TRBV5-6 and TRBJ1-2; no clear D gene. The V gene's germline CDR1 is SGHDT and CDR2 YYEEEE. V lost 5 bases, J lost 3 bases, and 14 bases lay in between. There are 14 residues in the CDR3. DNA of the CDR3: TGTGCCAGCAGTCACTCGGGCCGATACTATGGCTACACCTTC. The encoded protein is CASSHSGRYYGYTF.

Remarks on this clonotype: A read error is possible here, since a much larger clone lies one base away. The CDR3 coding sequence is TGCAGCGTTGATCACTTAAGCTCCTACGAGCAGTACTTC. Translating gives CSVDHLSSYEQYF. The chain uses TRBV29-1 and TRBJ2-7; D call uncertain. Germline loops: CDR1 SQVTM, CDR2 ANQGSEA. V lost 3 bases, J lost 0 bases, and 9 bases lay in between. This CDR3 region has 13 residues.

This clonotype turned up a few times. CDR3 in DNA: TGCGCCAGCAGCCAAGTCCGAGGACAAGCTGGTGGCTACACCTTC. Translating gives CASSQVRGQAGGYTF. V gene TRBV4-3 combines with J gene TRBJ1-2; a possible D gene is TRBD1 (5 bases). Trimming pared 1 base from V and 7 bases from J, leaving 16 bases between. The length of the CDR3 is 15 residues. In germline, CDR1 is LGHNA, CDR2 YSLEER.

This clonotype has only a few counts. The V call is TRBV29-1, the J call TRBJ2-1, with 11 bases that match TRBD2. Germline CDR1 is SQVTM and CDR2 is ANQGSEA. The CDR3 has 14 amino acids. The J segment lost 4 bases and the V segment lost 1 base, leaving 0 bases of the junction unmatched. CDR3 nucleotide sequence: TGCAGCGTTGAAGGACTAGCGGGATACAATGAGCAGTTCTTC. Protein: CSVEGLAGYNEQFF.

V and J are TRBV27 and TRBJ2-5, with D possibly matching TRBD1 (6 bases). Trimming removed 2 bases at V and 5 bases at J, with 15 bases between. The CDR3 sequence is 15 residues long. CDR1 is MNHEY and CDR2 is SMNVEV in the germline V gene (reference sequence). CDR3 coding DNA: TGTGCCAGCAGTTTAACCAGGGGCGCTCGGGAGACCCAGTACTTC. It codes for CASSLTRGARETQYF.

The table lists this clonotype with a few counts. The chain carries TRBV20-1 and TRBJ1-1; a weak D match, TRBD1 (5 bases). The germline CDR1 and CDR2 sequences are DFQATT and SNEGSKA (reference sequence). V was trimmed by 0 bases and J by 5 bases, leaving 16 bases between them. The CDR3 totals 15 residues. The CDR3 DNA reads TGCAGTGCTAGAGATGCTCCGGCAGGGCAAACTGAAGCTTTCTTT. Translating it yields CSARDAPAGQTEAFF.

The V call is TRBV7-2, the J call TRBJ2-5; 9 nucleotides match TRBD2. Germline trimming cut 5 bases from V and 11 bases from J; bases unmatched to any gene: 18. CDR3 length: 16 amino acids. Germline CDR1 and CDR2: SGHTA and FQGNSA. For the CDR3, the DNA is TGTGCCAGCAGCCTCCAAGTTAGTAGCGGGAGTAATGAGCAGTACTTC. It yields the protein CASSLQVSSGSNEQYF.

The chain links TRBV7-8 to TRBJ2-1; D uncertain. The J call could be wrong; TRBJ2-7 is a better fit for the DNA end. Germline V gene lookup returns CDR1 SGHVS and CDR2 FQNEAQ. CDR3 length: 14 residues. In DNA, the CDR3 is TGTGCCAGCAGCCGGCTAGGAGCTTCAAATGAGCAGTACTTC. Its translation: CASSRLGASNEQYF.

As regards this clonotype: Just one base apart from a much larger clone, this may be a read error. The J gene is TRBJ2-1, the V gene TRBV6-5; TRBD1 aligns across 7 bases. V lost 0 bases, J lost 10 bases, and 6 bases stayed unmatched. Germline CDR1 is MNHEY and CDR2 is SVGAGI. The CDR3 contains 14 residues. CDR3 loop: CASSYSTGEYEQFF. CDR3 bases: TGTGCCAGCAGTTACTCTACAGGGGAGTACGAGCAGTTCTTC.

CDR3 in amino acids: CSARRGRAEAFF. The CDR3 DNA sequence: TGCAGTGCTAGGAGAGGGAGGGCTGAAGCTTTCTTT. The V gene is TRBV20-1, the J gene TRBJ1-1; D call uncertain. The CDR3 has 12 amino acids. V was clipped by 3 bases and J by 6 bases, with 11 bases between them. From germline, CDR1 is DFQATT and CDR2 SNEGSKA (reference sequence).

The V call is TRBV20-1, the J call TRBJ2-1; tentatively, D is TRBD2 (6 bases). The CDR3 loop spans 13 amino acids. Per the germline V gene, CDR1 is DFQATT and CDR2 is SNEGSKA (reference sequence). V lost 8 bases, J lost 6 bases, and 17 bases lay in between. The DNA of the CDR3 is TGCAGTCCCGTAAAGGCGGGAACCAATGAGCAGTTCTTC. Amino acids: CSPVKAGTNEQFF.

The rearrangement joins TRBV10-3 to TRBJ1-5, with TRBD1 as a possible D gene (6 bases). V gave up 10 bases and J gave up 6 bases, with 16 bases separating them. The CDR3 loop spans 13 amino acids. Germline V gives CDR1 ENHRY, CDR2 SYGVKD. The CDR3 DNA reads as TGTGCCACCGAAAAGGGGGATTCTCAGCCCCAGCATTTT. Protein: CATEKGDSQPQHF.

This clonotype was detected a few times. This chain links TRBV20-1 with TRBJ2-7; no reliable D call. Per the germline V gene, CDR1 is DFQATT and CDR2 is SNEGSKA (reference sequence). The CDR3 is made up of 12 amino acids. The chain's CDR3 is CSAFRVSYEQYF. Here the CDR3 DNA reads TGCAGCGCCTTTCGGGTCAGCTACGAGCAGTACTTC.

The chain is built from TRBV7-9 and TRBJ2-7; 8 positions match TRBD1. Per the germline V gene, CDR1 is SEHNR and CDR2 is FQNEAQ (reference sequence). The V segment lost 2 bases and the J segment 7 bases; nucleotides outside the gene matches: 13. The CDR3 extends over 16 amino acids. The CDR3 DNA reads as TGTGCCAGCAGCTTAAACCGGGACAGGTCCTACAATGAGCAGTACTTC. Its protein is CASSLNRDRSYNEQYF.

This clonotype was counted at least ten times. The CDR3 region is CASSQDLGRVNTEAFF. The CDR3 nucleotides are TGTGCCAGCAGCCAAGATTTGGGCAGGGTTAACACTGAAGCTTTCTTT. The gene calls are TRBV3-1 and TRBJ1-1; D is perhaps TRBD1 (5 bases). Germline V gene lookup returns CDR1 LGHDT and CDR2 YNNKEL (reference sequence). Between the trimmed V and J ends, which lost 0 bases and 2 bases, there was a span of 13 bases. The CDR3 covers 16 residues.

Turning to this clonotype: One end of the junction does not line up with germline, which may come from a read error. The CDR3 is CASSLWLASSDNEQFF. In nucleotides, the CDR3 is TGTGCCAGCAGCTTATGGCTAGCGAGCTCCGACAATGAGCAGTTCTTC. This chain links TRBV7-9 with TRBJ2-1, with D perhaps matching TRBD2 (6 bases). The germline V gene encodes CDR1 SEHNR and CDR2 FQNEAQ (reference sequence). The CDR3 sequence is 16 residues long.

This clonotype came up a few times. This chain joins TRBV6-1 and TRBJ2-5, with D possibly TRBD1 on 6 matching bases. Looked up from germline, CDR1 is MNHNS and CDR2 is SASEGT. With 10 bases removed from V and 7 bases from J, the gap between germline ends came to 25 bases. The CDR3 totals 15 residues. The CDR3 loop reads CATLPSPTGSGTQYF. The CDR3 nucleotides are TGTGCCACCTTACCTTCCCCTACAGGGAGCGGGACCCAGTACTTC.

This chain connects TRBV20-1 to TRBJ2-7; TRBD1 aligns across 7 bases. Germline trimming cut 6 bases from V and 2 bases from J; bases unmatched to any gene: 16. The CDR3 length is 16 residues. Looked up from germline, CDR1 is DFQATT and CDR2 is SNEGSKA (reference sequence). The CDR3 bases are TGCAGTGCAACTCAGTTGACAGGGCATACCCCCTACGAGCAGTACTTC. It encodes CSATQLTGHTPYEQYF.

At least ten counts were recorded for this clonotype. This sequence joins TRBV20-1 and TRBJ1-1; a weak D match, TRBD1 (5 bases). The CDR3 spans 14 residues. Per germline, CDR1 DFQATT and CDR2 SNEGSKA (reference sequence). V was clipped by 0 bases and J by 5 bases, with 13 bases between them. The CDR3 region is CSARDPQGGTEAFF. The CDR3 nucleotides are TGCAGTGCTAGAGATCCCCAGGGTGGGACTGAAGCTTTCTTT.

The rearrangement links TRBV10-2 to TRBJ2-7; D tentatively fits TRBD1 or TRBD2 (5 bases each). Trimming removed 2 bases from V and 2 bases from J, with 10 bases in between. The CDR3 contains 14 residues. The V gene's germline CDR1 is WSHSY and CDR2 SAAADI. CDR3 DNA sequence: TGCGCCAGCAGTGAGACGAGGGGAGCCTACGAGCAGTACTTC. Encoded protein: CASSETRGAYEQYF.